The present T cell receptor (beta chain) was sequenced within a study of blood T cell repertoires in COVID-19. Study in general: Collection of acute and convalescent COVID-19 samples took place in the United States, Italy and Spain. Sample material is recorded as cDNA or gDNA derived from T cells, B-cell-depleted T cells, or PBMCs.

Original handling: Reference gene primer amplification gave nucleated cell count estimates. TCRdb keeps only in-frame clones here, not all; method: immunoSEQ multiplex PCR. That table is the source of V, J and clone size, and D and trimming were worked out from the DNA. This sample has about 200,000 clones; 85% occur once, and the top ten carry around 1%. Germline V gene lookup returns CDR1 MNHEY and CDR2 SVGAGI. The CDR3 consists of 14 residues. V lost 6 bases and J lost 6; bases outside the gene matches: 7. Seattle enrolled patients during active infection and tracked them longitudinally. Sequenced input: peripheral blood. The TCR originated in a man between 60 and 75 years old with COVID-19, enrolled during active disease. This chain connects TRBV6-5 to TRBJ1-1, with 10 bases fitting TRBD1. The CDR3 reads CASRPTGGIPEAFF. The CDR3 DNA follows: TGTGCCAGCAGGCCGACAGGGGGCATCCCTGAAGCTTTCTTT.